This is a list of T cell receptor beta chains from one sample in a study of T cells after yellow fever vaccination. MiXCR, applied by TCRdb to the 5' RACE reads, yields one record per CDR3 protein. The sample lists approximately 110,000 distinct CDR3 sequences, 7.4% occurring once. The sample in question was CD4+ T cells sorted from PBMCs, obtained 10 to 11 days after the first yellow fever vaccination. These receptors were obtained from a man aged 18 to 29 who received the YFV17D yellow fever vaccine. Both conserved end residues are part of each CDR3. D genes are given only for firm matches. Not all rows give a size; the values are once, few, many and, for expanded clones, a class.

.	many	TRBV4-3	TRBJ1-3	TGCGCCAGCAGCCAAGACTGGAATTACGGGACTGGAAACACCATATATTTT	CASSQDWNYGTGNTIYF
.	many	TRBV12-3/TRBV12-4	TRBJ2-1	TGTGCCAGCAGCCGCCACGGTGTGGGCCGTCTCGGGCAGTTCTTC	CASSRHGVGRLGQFF
.	many	TRBV9	TRBJ2-2	TGTGCCAGCAGCGTAGTAATCGGGGAGCTGTTTTTT	CASSVVIGELFF
.	.	TRBV20-1	TRBJ1-1	TGCAGTGCTGCTACAGGGTTGAGGACTGAAGCTTTCTTT	CSAATGLRTEAFF
TRBD1	many	TRBV11-3	TRBJ2-1	TGTGCCAGCAGCCTCGGACAGGGTCGGGACAATGAGCAGTTCTTC	CASSLGQGRDNEQFF
TRBD1	many	TRBV7-2	TRBJ2-1	TGTGCCAGCAGCTTCACGGACAGGGACAATGAGCAGTTCTTC	CASSFTDRDNEQFF
.	many	TRBV12-3/TRBV12-4	TRBJ2-5	TGTGCCAGCAGTGTGGGGCGTCAAGAGACCCAGTACTTC	CASSVGRQETQYF
TRBD1	many	TRBV15	TRBJ2-5	TGTGCCACCAGCAGAGAACAGGGGGCACGCGAGACCCAGTACTTC	CATSREQGARETQYF
.	many	TRBV5-1	TRBJ2-7	TGCGCCAGCAGCCGGAGGGCCAGAAACTACGAGCAGTACTTC	CASSRRARNYEQYF
.	many	TRBV4-1	TRBJ2-1	TGCGCCAGCAGCCAAGATAAGCTCCTTAATGAGCAGTTCTTC	CASSQDKLLNEQFF
.	many	TRBV12-3/TRBV12-4	TRBJ2-2	TGTGCCAGCAGTTGGAAACCCCACAAATCCGGGGAGCTGTTTTTT	CASSWKPHKSGELFF
.	few	TRBV12-3/TRBV12-4	TRBJ2-7	TGTGCCAGCAGTTTATTGGGCTTTTCCTACGAGCAGTACTTC	CASSLLGFSYEQYF
.	many	TRBV30	TRBJ2-1	TGTGCCGGGGTTGGTCTAAAGGGAATTAGCTCCTACAATGAGCAGTTCTTC	CAGVGLKGISSYNEQFF
.	few	TRBV7-2	TRBJ1-5	TGTGCCAGCAGCTTTTTCGATCAGCCCCAGCATTTT	CASSFFDQPQHF
.	.	TRBV4-3	TRBJ1-1	TGCGCCAGCAGCCAGGACGTGGGGGGAGCGAACACTGAAGCTTTCTTT	CASSQDVGGANTEAFF
TRBD2	many	TRBV5-5	TRBJ2-3	TGTGCCAGCAGCCCATCAGGGACTAGTGCAGATACGCAGTATTTT	CASSPSGTSADTQYF
.	many	TRBV5-1	TRBJ1-3	TGCGCCAGCAGCCCGGGGTCATACCCTGGAAACACCATATATTTT	CASSPGSYPGNTIYF
.	many	TRBV6-2/TRBV6-3	TRBJ1-5	TGTGCCAGCAGCCCATGGGAAGATAGCAATCAGCCCCAGCATTTT	CASSPWEDSNQPQHF
TRBD2	many	TRBV5-1	TRBJ2-5	TGCGCCAGCAGCTTGATAGCGGGGGAAGAGACCCAGTACTTC	CASSLIAGEETQYF
TRBD1	few	TRBV10-2	TRBJ1-3	TGCGCCAGCAGAGACCTGACAGGGGCCATCTCTGGAAACACCATATATTTT	CASRDLTGAISGNTIYF
.	many	TRBV5-1	TRBJ1-1	TGCGCCAGCAGCTTGTTAGGTTATAATACTGAAGCTTTCTTT	CASSLLGYNTEAFF
.	many	TRBV27	TRBJ2-7	TGTGCCAGCAGTTTAGAGGGAGTTTTCCACGAGCAGTACTTC	CASSLEGVFHEQYF
.	many	TRBV6-1	TRBJ1-2	TGTGCCAGCAGTGATAGCGACAGGCCCGGCTATGGCTACACCTTC	CASSDSDRPGYGYTF
.	many	TRBV12-3/TRBV12-4	TRBJ2-2	TGTGCCAGCAGTCCTCGGTTCACCGGGGAGCTGTTTTTT	CASSPRFTGELFF
.	many	TRBV6-5	TRBJ1-5	TGTGCCAGCAGTTACTCGATAGGCGGAGATCAGCCCCAGCATTTT	CASSYSIGGDQPQHF
TRBD1	many	TRBV5-1	TRBJ2-7	TGCGCCAGCAGCTTCGAACAGGGGGCAGTTATCTACGAGCAGTACTTC	CASSFEQGAVIYEQYF
.	many	TRBV20-1	TRBJ1-5	TGCAGTGCTACCCTCCCCCCAGGTCAGCCCCAGCATTTT	CSATLPPGQPQHF
.	many	TRBV18	TRBJ2-1	TGTGCCAGCTCACCACAGGGAGCCTACAATGAGCAGTTCTTC	CASSPQGAYNEQFF
.	many	TRBV5-1	TRBJ1-3	TGCGCCAGCAGCCCACAACCGCAGGGTAGAGCTGGAAACACCATATATTTT	CASSPQPQGRAGNTIYF
.	many	TRBV18	TRBJ1-2	TGTGCCAGCTCACCAGGGCAGGGTGACTATGGCTACACCTTC	CASSPGQGDYGYTF
TRBD2	many	TRBV5-1	TRBJ2-5	TGCGCCAGCAGCAATGGTGGCGGGGGGGGAGAGACCCAGTACTTC	CASSNGGGGGETQYF
.	many	TRBV30	TRBJ2-3	TGTGCCTGGACTCTAAGAGGGCTACTGGGCCAAAATACGCAGTATTTT	CAWTLRGLLGQNTQYF
.	.	TRBV10-3	TRBJ1-5	TGTGCCATCAGTGAGTCGGGGGGGAACCGGCCCCAGCATTTT	CAISESGGNRPQHF
TRBD1	.	TRBV29-1	TRBJ1-3	TGCAGCGTTGGACAGGGGATCTCTGGAAACACCATATATTTT	CSVGQGISGNTIYF
.	many	TRBV20-1	TRBJ1-2	TGCAGTGCACAGGCCTCTAACTATGGCTACACCTTC	CSAQASNYGYTF
TRBD1	many	TRBV7-2	TRBJ1-3	TGTGCCAGCAGCTACCAGGGGGCTGGAAACACCATATATTTT	CASSYQGAGNTIYF
TRBD1	many	TRBV11-3	TRBJ2-3	TGTGCCAGCAGCCCAAGACAGGGCTCAGATACGCAGTATTTT	CASSPRQGSDTQYF
.	many	TRBV4-3	TRBJ2-3	TGCGCCAGCAGCCGGAAGGTGAACACAGATACGCAGTATTTT	CASSRKVNTDTQYF
.	many	TRBV3-1	TRBJ1-2	TGTGCCAGCAGCCACGAGAGTCGGGGCTACACCTTC	CASSHESRGYTF
.	many	TRBV7-9	TRBJ1-2	TGTGCCAGCAGCCCCGAATTGGGGGGAGACTATGGCTACACCTTC	CASSPELGGDYGYTF
.	many	TRBV5-1	TRBJ2-3	TGCGCCAGCAGCGGACCTGGGACGGCATATAGCACAGATACGCAGTATTTT	CASSGPGTAYSTDTQYF
.	many	TRBV21-1	TRBJ2-2	TGTGCCAGCAGTCACACCCTGGACGGGGAGCTGTTTTTT	CASSHTLDGELFF
.	many	TRBV12-3/TRBV12-4	TRBJ1-1	TGTGCCAGCAGTCCAGGGCGAGTGAACACTGAAGCTTTCTTT	CASSPGRVNTEAFF
.	many	TRBV20-1	TRBJ1-3	TGCAGTGCTAGAGTTACAGGGATTGGGCACACCATATATTTT	CSARVTGIGHTIYF